The clone carrying this T cell receptor (beta chain) was seen only a few times. Antigen specificity is unknown. The data were produced by immunoSEQ multiplex PCR, yet TCRdb's version contains in-frame clones alone and is incomplete. In the table there are 300,000 or so clones, around 90% of which are singletons. The data derive from a study of cytomegalovirus exposure and HLA in healthy donors. Study conclusions and caveats: Confirmation in vitro established that a few CMV-associated chains were specific for CMV antigens. The finding came from a later analysis; first-cohort TCR clusters tended to co-occur in the 95 to 150 validation repertoires.

The donors were members of the validation cohort comprising approximately 110 subjects, separate from the roughly 730-subject first cohort. The CDR3 runs to 13 residues. J was trimmed by 5 bases and V by 11 bases; bases with no gene match: 10. The V gene's germline CDR1 is ENHRY and CDR2 SYGVKD. The chain is built from TRBV10-3 and TRBJ2-7; 9 positions match TRBD1. The sequenced sample consisted of PBMCs. The origin of this receptor is a man between 25 and 39 years old in good health and CMV-seronegative. CDR3 sequence (DNA): TGTGCCTTTACCCGCCGGGACAGGGACGAGCAGTACTTC. Translating it yields CAFTRRDRDEQYF.